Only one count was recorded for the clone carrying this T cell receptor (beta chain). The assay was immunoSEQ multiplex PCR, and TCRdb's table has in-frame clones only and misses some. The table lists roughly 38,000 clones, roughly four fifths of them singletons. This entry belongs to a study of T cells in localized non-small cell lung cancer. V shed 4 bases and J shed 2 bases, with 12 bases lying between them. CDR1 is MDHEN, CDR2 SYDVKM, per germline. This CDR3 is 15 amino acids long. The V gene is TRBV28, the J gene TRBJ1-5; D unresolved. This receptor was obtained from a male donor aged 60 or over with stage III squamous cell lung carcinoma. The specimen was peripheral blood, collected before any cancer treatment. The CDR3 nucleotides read TGTGCCAGCAGTTATCGAGGAAACGGCAATCAGCCCCAGCATTTT. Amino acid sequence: CASSYRGNGNQPQHF.